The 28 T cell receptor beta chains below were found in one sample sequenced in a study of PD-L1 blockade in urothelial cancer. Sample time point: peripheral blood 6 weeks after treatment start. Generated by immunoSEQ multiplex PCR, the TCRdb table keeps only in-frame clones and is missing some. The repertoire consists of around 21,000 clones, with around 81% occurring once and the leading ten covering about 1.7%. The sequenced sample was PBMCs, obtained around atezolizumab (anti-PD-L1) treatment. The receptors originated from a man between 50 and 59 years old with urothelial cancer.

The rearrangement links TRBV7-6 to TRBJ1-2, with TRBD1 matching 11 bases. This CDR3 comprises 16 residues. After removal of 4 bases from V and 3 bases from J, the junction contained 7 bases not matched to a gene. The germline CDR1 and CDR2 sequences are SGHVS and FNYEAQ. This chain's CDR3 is CASSSRTGGYDYGYTF. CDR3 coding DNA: TGTGCCAGCAGCTCCAGGACAGGGGGCTACGACTATGGCTACACCTTC.

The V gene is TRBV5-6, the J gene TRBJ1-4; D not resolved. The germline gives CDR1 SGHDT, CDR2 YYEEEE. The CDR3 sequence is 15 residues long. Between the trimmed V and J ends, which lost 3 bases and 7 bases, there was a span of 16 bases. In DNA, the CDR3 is TGTGCCAGCAGCTCAGACGCAGCACTAGGTGAAAAACTGTTTTTT. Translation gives CASSSDAALGEKLFF.

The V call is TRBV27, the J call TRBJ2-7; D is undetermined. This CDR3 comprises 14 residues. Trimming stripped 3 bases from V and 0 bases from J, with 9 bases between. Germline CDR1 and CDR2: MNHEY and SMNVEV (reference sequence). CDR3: CASSFPGCSYEQYV. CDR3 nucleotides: TGTGCCAGCAGTTTCCCCGGGTGCTCCTACGAGCAGTACGTC.

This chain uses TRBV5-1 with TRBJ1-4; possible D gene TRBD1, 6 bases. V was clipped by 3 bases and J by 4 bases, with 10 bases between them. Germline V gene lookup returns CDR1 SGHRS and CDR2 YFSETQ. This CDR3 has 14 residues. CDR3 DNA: TGCGCCAGCAGCTCGGGACACGGTAATGAAAAACTGTTTTTT. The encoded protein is CASSSGHGNEKLFF.

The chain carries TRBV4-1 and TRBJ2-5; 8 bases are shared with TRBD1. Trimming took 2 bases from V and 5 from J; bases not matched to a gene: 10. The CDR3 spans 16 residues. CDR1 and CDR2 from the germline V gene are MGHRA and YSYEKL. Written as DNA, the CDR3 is TGCGCCAGCAGCCAAATAAACAACAGGGGGATGGAGACCCAGTACTTC. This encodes CASSQINNRGMETQYF.

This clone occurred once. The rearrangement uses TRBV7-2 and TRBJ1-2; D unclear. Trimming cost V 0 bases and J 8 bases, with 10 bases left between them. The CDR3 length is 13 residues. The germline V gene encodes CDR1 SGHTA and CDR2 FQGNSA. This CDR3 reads CASSLAGVFGYTF. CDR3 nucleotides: TGTGCCAGCAGCTTAGCCGGGGTCTTCGGCTACACCTTC.

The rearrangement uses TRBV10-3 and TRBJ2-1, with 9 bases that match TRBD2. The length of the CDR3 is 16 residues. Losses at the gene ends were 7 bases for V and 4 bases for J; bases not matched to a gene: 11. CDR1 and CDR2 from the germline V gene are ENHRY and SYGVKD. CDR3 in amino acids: CAINRQLAGAYNEQFF. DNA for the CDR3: TGTGCCATCAATCGGCAGTTAGCGGGGGCTTACAATGAGCAGTTCTTC.

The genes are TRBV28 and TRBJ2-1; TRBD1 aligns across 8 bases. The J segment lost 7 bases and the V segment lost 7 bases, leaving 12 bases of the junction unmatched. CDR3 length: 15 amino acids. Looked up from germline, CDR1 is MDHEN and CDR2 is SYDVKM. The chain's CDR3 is CASTPRRGQGNEQFF. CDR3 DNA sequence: TGTGCCAGCACCCCGCGCAGGGGGCAGGGAAATGAGCAGTTCTTC. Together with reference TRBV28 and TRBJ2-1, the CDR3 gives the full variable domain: DVKVTQSSRYLVKRTGEKVFLECVQDMDHENMFWYRQDPGLGLRLIYFSYDVKMKEKGDIPEGYSVSREKKERFSLILESASTNQTSMYLCASTPRRGQGNEQFFGPGTRLTVL.

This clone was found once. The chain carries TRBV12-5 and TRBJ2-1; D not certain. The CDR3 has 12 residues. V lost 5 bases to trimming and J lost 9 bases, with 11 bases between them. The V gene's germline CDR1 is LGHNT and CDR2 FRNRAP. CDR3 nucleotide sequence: TGTGCTAGTGGTCTTTCCCGAGGTGAGCAGTTCTTC. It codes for CASGLSRGEQFF.

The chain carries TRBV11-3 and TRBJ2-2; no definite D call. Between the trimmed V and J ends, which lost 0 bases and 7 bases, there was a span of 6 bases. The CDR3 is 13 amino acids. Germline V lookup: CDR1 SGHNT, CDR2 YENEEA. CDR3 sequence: CASSLDRVGELFF. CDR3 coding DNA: TGTGCCAGCAGCTTAGATCGGGTCGGGGAGCTGTTTTTT.

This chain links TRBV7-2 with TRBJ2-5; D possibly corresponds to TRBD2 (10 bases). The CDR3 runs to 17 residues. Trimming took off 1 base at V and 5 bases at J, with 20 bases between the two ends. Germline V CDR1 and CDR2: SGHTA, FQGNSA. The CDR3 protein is CASSLGLSGGTGETQYF. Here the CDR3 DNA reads TGTGCCAGCAGCTTAGGGCTTAGCGGGGGGACAGGGGAGACCCAGTACTTC.

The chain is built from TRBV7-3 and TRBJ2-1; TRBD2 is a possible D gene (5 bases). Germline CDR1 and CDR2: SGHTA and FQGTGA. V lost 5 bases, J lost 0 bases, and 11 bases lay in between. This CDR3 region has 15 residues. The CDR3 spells CASSPSGSSYNEQFF. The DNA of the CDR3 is TGTGCCAGCAGCCCTTCGGGGAGCTCCTACAATGAGCAGTTCTTC.

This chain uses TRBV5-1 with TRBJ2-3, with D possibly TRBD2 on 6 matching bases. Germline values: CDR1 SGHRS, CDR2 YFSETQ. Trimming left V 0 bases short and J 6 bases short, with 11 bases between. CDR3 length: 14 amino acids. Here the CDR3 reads CASSLATEGDTQYF. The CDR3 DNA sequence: TGCGCCAGCAGCTTGGCGACGGAGGGGGATACGCAGTATTTT.

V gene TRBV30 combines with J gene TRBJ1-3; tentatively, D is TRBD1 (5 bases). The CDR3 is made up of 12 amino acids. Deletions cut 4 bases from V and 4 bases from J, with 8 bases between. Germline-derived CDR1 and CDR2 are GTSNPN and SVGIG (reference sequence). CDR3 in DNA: TGTGCCTGGAACAGGATCGGAAACACCATATATTTT. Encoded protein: CAWNRIGNTIYF.

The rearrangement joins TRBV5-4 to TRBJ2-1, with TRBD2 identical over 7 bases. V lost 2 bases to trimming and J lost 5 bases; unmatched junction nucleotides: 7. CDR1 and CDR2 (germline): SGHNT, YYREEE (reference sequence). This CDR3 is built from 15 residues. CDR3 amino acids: CASSFPSGIHNEQFF. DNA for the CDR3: TGTGCCAGCAGCTTCCCTAGCGGAATTCACAATGAGCAGTTCTTC.

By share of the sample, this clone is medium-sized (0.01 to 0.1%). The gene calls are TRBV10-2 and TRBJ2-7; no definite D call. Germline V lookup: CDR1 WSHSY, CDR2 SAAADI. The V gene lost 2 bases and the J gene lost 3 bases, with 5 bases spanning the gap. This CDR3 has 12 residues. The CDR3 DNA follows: TGCGCCAGCAGTGAGCATAACTACGAGCAGTACGTC. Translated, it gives CASSEHNYEQYV.

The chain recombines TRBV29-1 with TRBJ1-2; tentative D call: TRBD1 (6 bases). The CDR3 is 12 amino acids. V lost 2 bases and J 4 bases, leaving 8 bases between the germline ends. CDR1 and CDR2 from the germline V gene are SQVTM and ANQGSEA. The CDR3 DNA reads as TGCAGCGTTGAAACGGACAGCTATGGCTACACCTTC. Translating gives CSVETDSYGYTF.

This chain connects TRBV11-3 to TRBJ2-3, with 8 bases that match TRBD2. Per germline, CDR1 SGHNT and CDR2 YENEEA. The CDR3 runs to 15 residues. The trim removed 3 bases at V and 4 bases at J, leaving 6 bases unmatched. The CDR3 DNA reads TGTGCCAGCAGCTTGAACGGGGGGGCGGCAGATACGCAGTATTTT. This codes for CASSLNGGAADTQYF.

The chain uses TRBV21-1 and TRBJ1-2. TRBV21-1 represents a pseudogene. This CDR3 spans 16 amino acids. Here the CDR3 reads CASSKKEAPVLYGYTF. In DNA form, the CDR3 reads TGTGCCAGCAGCAAAAAGGAGGCCCCCGTACTCTATGGCTACACCTTC.

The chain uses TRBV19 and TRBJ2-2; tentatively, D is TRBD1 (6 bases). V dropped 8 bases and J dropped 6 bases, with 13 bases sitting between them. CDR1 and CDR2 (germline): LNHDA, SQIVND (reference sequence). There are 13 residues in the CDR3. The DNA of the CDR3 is TGTGCCAGTGAGAGGGGGTCGGCCGGGGAGCTGTTTTTT. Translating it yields CASERGSAGELFF.

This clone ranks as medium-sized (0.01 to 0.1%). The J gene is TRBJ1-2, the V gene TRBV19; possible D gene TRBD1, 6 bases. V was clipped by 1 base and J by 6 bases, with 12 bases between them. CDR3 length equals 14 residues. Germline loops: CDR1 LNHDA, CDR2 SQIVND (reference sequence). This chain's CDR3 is CASSIGQGTHGYTF. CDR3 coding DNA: TGTGCCAGTAGTATAGGTCAGGGGACCCATGGCTACACCTTC.

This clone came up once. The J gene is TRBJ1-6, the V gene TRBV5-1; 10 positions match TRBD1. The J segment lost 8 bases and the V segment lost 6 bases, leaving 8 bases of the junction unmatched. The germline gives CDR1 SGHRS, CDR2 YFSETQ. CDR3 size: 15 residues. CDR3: CASKDRGLVDSPLHF. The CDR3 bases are TGCGCCAGCAAAGACAGGGGGCTTGTTGATTCACCCCTCCACTTT.

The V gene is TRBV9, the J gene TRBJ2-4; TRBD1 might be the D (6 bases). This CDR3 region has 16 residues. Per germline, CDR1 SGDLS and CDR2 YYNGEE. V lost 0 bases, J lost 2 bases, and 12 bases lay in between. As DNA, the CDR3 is TGTGCCAGCAGCGTAGATTTCAGGGGACCCAAAAACATTCAGTACTTC. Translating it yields CASSVDFRGPKNIQYF.

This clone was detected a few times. CDR3 loop: CASSLDQGPQNIQYF. The CDR3 DNA reads as TGTGCCAGCAGCTTGGATCAGGGGCCTCAAAACATTCAGTACTTC. The rearrangement joins TRBV5-6 to TRBJ2-4; D is possibly TRBD1 (6 bases). The germline CDR1 and CDR2 sequences are SGHDT and YYEEEE. The CDR3 runs 15 residues. V was cut by 0 bases and J by 5 bases, with 12 bases left in between. The full variable domain, completed using reference TRBV5-6 and TRBJ2-4, is DAGVTQSPTHLIKTRGQQVTLRCSPKSGHDTVSWYQQALGQGPQFIFQYYEEEERQRGNFPDRFSGHQFPNYSSELNVNALLLGDSALYLCASSLDQGPQNIQYFGAGTRLSVL.

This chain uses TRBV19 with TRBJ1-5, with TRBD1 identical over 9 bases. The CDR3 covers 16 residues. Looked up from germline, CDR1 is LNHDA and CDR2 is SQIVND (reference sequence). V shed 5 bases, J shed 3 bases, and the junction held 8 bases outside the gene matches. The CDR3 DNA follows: TGTGCCAGTAGTGCCTCGGGACAGGGTTACAATCAGCCCCAGCATTTT. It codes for CASSASGQGYNQPQHF.

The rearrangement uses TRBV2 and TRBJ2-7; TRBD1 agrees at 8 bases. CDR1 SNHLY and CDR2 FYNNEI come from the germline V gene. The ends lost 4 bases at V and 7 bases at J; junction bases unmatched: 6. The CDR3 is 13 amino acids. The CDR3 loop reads CASSVQQGVEQYF. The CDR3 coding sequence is TGTGCCAGCAGTGTTCAACAGGGGGTAGAGCAGTACTTC.

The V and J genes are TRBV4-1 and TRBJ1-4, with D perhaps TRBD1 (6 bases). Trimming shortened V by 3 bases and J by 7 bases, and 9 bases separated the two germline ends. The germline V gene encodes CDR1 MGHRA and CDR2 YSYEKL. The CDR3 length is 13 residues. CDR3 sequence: CASSQGAGEKLFF. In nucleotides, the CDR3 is TGCGCCAGCAGCCAGGGGGCGGGTGAAAAACTGTTTTTT.

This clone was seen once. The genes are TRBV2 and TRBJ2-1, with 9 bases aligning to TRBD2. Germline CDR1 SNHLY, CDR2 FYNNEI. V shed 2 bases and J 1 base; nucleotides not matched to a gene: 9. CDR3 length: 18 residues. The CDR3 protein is CASSERSGGYPSYNEQFF. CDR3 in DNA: TGTGCCAGCAGTGAACGGAGCGGGGGGTACCCTTCCTACAATGAGCAGTTCTTC.